This T cell receptor beta chain stems from a study of lung T cells in sarcoidosis with Löfgren's syndrome (dated 2017 in TCRdb). Background for the entire study: Sarcoidosis was characterized as a granulomatous disease that mainly affects the lungs and features an accumulation of CD4+ T cells in bronchoalveolar lavage fluid. The repertoire analyses focused on Löfgren's syndrome patients.

By its share of the sample, this clonotype is large (0.1 to 1%). The antigen this receptor binds is unknown. Base qualities are not recorded, but no much larger clone differs from it by a single base. Broad study findings and their caveats: Multiple Lofgren's syndrome patients were reported to share TRAV12-1 and TRBV2 CDR3 motifs, a finding that suggests public CD4+ TCR repertoires. Recognition of a sarcoidosis-associated antigen was only suggested; the antigen itself remained putative and unidentified. Compared with control subjects, Lofgren's syndrome patients reportedly showed the greatest expansion in the V gene segments TRAV12-1 and TRBV2. In alphabeta pairing analysis, TRAV12-1 was found to pair preferentially with TRBV2, and CDR3 homology was shown by the resulting paired TCRs.

Inclusive of the bounding cysteine and phenylalanine, the CDR3 is 15 residues long. The sequence is cut down to CDR3 DNA, 45 bases in frame from base 1. The germline V gene sets CDR1 to MNHEY and CDR2 to SVGEGT. V lost 0 bases and J lost 4 bases; the stretch between them is 12 bases long. The study profiled TCR repertoires of CD4+ T cells collected through bronchoalveolar lavage. Sequenced on an Illumina MiSeq. TCRdb reran the public reads through fastp at Q25 and MiXCR, keeping productive beta chains. Each entry is one CDR3 protein sequence, shown with its most common DNA and genes. This sample gives roughly 2,100 distinct CDR3 sequences in total; 25% to 30% of them show up just once. The ten largest clones capture 9.7% of the sample.

Sequencing was performed on CD4+ T cells from bronchoalveolar lavage. This sequence was found in a human donor with sarcoidosis (Löfgren's syndrome or another form), or a control subject (not recorded which). The rearranged chain carries TRBV6-2 or TRBV6-3 and TRBJ2-5; the D gene cannot be named for sure. The base sequence is TGTGCCAGCAGTTACTCGAAAGCGTCAGGAGAGACCCAGTACTTC. It codes for CASSYSKASGETQYF.